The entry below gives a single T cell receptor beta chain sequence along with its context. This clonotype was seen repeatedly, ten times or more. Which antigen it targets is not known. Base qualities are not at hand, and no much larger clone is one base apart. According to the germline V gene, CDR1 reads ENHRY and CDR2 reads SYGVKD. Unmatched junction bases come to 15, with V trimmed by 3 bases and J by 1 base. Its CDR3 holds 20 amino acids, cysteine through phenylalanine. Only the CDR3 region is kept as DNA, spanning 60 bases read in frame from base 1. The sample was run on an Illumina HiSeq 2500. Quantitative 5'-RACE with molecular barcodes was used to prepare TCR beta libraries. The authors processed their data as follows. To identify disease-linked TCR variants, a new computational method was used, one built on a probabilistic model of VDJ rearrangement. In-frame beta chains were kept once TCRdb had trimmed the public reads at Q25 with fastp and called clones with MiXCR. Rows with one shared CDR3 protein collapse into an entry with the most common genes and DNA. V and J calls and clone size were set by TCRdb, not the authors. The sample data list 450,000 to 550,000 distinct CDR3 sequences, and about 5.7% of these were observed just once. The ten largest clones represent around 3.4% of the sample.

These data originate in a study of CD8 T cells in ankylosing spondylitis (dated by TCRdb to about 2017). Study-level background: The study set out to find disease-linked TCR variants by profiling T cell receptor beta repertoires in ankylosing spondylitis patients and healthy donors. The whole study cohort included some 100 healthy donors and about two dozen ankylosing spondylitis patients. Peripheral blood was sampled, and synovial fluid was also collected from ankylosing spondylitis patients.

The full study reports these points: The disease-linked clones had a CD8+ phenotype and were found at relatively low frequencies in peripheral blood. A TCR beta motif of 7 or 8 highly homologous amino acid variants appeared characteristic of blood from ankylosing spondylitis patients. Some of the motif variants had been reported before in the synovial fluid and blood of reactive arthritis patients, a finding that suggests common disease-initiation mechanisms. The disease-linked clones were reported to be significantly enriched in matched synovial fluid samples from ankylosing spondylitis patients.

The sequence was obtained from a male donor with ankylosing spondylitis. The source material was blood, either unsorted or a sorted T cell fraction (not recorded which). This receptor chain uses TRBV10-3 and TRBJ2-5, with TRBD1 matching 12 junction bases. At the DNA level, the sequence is TGTGCCATCAGTGACCACCGGGACAGGGGGCAGGAGGGCGTCCAAGAGACCCAGTACTTC. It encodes CAISDHRDRGQEGVQETQYF.